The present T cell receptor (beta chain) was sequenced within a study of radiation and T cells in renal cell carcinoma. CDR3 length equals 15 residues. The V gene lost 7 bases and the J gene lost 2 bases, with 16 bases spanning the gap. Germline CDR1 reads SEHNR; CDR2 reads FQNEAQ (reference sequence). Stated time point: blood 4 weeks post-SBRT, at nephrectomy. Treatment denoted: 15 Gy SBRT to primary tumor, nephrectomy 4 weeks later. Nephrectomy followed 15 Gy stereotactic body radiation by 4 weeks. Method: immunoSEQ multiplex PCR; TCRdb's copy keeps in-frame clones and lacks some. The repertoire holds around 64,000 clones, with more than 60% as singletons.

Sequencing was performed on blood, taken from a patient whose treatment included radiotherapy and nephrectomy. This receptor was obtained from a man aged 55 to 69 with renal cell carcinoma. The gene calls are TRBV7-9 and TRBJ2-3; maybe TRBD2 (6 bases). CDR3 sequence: CASMLSSGLTDTQYF. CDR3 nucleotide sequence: TGTGCCAGCATGTTGAGTAGCGGCCTCACAGATACGCAGTATTTT.